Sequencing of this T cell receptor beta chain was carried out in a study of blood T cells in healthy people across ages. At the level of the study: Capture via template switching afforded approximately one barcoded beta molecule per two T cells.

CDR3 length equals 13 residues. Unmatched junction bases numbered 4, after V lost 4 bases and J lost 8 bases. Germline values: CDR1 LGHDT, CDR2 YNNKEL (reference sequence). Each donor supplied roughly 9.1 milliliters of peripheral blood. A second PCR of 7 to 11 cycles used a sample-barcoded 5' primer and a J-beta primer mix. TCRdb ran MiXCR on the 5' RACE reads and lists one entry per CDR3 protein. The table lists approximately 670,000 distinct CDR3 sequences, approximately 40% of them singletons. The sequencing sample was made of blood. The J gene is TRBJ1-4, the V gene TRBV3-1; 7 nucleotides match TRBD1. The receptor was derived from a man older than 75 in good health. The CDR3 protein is CASSLSQGEKLFF. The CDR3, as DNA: TGTGCCAGCAGCCTGTCACAGGGGGAAAAACTGTTTTTT.